A selection of T cell receptor beta chains follows, all from one sample in a study of sequential checkpoint blockade in melanoma. Assay used: immunoSEQ multiplex PCR; TCRdb lists only in-frame clones, some missing. The sample includes 13,000 or so clones, around a quarter seen only once; the top ten take roughly 15%. The material sequenced was tumor tissue (inferred from file names), taken from a patient given nivolumab and ipilimumab in sequence. Receptors originate from a human donor with melanoma. Both conserved end residues are part of each CDR3.

TRBJ1-1 | 16 | TRBV15 | CATSRGAGLLNTEAFF
TRBJ1-4 | 14 | TRBV6-8 | CASRGTGGNEKLFF
TRBJ1-1 | 14 | TRBV11-3 | CASSLLPQGTEAFF
TRBJ2-5 | 15 | TRBV9 | CASSGSEIARGTQYF
TRBJ2-2 | 15 | TRBV15 | CATSRGGSSTGELFF
TRBJ1-2 | 14 | TRBV11-3 | CASSPGTGGHGYTF
TRBJ2-1 | 15 | TRBV18 | CASSREVLAGVEQFF
TRBJ2-3 | 15 | TRBV11-3 | CASSLVAGVSDTQYF
TRBJ2-7 | 17 | TRBV11-3 | CASSFPLWGREPYEQYF
TRBJ1-2 | 13 | TRBV4-1 | CASSQVSGYGYTF
TRBJ1-1 | 15 | TRBV9 | CASKRTDVMNTEAFF
TRBJ2-7 | 14 | TRBV28 | CASSATGGGYEQYF
TRBJ2-1 | 17 | TRBV19 | CASSMLTGSRNYNEQFF
TRBJ1-5 | 13 | TRBV6-8 | CASSLHGNQPQHF
TRBJ2-3 | 14 | TRBV6-1 | CASSEGANTDTQYF
TRBJ2-2 | 15 | TRBV15 | CATSSWDRETGELFF
TRBJ1-3 | 17 | TRBV6-8 | CASSSSRQGFPGNTIYF
TRBJ2-1 | 15 | TRBV19 | CASSKWDQAVDLQFF
TRBJ2-5 | 17 | TRBV18 | CASSPSRVAGIPETQYF
TRBJ1-2 | 15 | TRBV11-3 | CASSLVSAANYGYTF
TRBJ2-1 | 14 | TRBV5-1 | CASSNHRGYNEQFF
TRBJ2-1 | 18 | TRBV11-3 | CASSLHSLRGSSYNEQFF
TRBJ2-7 | 14 | TRBV11-3 | CASSSRQGPYEQYF
TRBJ2-4 | 16 | TRBV9 | CASSVAVGRASDIQYF
TRBJ2-3 | 15 | TRBV6-8 | CASSYLASGSLTQYF
TRBJ1-1 | 16 | TRBV11-3 | CASSPGTGVLDTEAFF
TRBJ1-5 | 18 | TRBV23-1 | CASRKPLGGQGDNQPQHF
TRBJ2-4 | 14 | TRBV28 | CASSLAGMTNIQYF
TRBJ2-2 | 15 | TRBV5-1 | CASSSTYAGTGELFF
TRBJ1-2 | 14 | TRBV28 | CASRKGQAGYGYTF
TRBJ1-2 | 16 | TRBV28 | CASRLLRQVANYGYTF
TRBJ2-7 | 15 | TRBV6-8 | CASSSKGEPTYEQYF